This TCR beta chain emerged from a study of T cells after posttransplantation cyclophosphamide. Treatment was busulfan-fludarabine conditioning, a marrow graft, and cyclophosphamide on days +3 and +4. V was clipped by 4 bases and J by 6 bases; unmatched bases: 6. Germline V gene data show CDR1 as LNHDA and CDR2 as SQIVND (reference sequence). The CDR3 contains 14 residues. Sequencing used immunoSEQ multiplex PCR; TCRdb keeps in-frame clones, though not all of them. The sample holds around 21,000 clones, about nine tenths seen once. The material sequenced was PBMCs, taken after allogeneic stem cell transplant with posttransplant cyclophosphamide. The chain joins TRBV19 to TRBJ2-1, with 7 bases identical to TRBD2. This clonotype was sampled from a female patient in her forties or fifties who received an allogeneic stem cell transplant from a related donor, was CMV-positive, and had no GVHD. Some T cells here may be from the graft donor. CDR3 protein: CASSSGREGNEQFF. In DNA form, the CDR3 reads TGTGCCAGTAGTAGTGGGAGGGAGGGCAATGAGCAGTTCTTC.